The next 15 T cell receptor beta chains were all read from a single sample in a study of blood T cell repertoires in COVID-19. The data were produced by immunoSEQ multiplex PCR, yet TCRdb's version contains in-frame clones alone and is incomplete. The sample shows under 250,000 clones, roughly 82% of them seen only once. The sample consisted of peripheral blood. Every receptor here comes from a human donor in a cohort sampled during active COVID-19.

This chain uses TRBV11-3 with TRBJ2-7, with TRBD1 matching 12 bases. The trim removed 3 bases at V and 5 bases at J, leaving 5 bases unmatched. The CDR3 spans 15 residues. Per germline, CDR1 SGHNT and CDR2 YENEEA. CDR3: CASSFSGTGGNEQYF. CDR3 sequence (DNA): TGTGCCAGCAGCTTTTCCGGGACAGGGGGCAACGAGCAGTACTTC.

The J gene is TRBJ1-5, the V gene TRBV28; 7 positions match TRBD1. V lost 10 bases, J lost 3 bases, and 12 bases stayed unmatched. CDR3 size: 15 residues. The germline gives CDR1 MDHEN, CDR2 SYDVKM. CDR3 in DNA: TGTGCCACCAGGGGGGCCAGGGCACCCAATCAGCCCCAGCATTTT. This encodes CATRGARAPNQPQHF. The full variable domain, with the rest looked up from reference TRBV28 and TRBJ1-5, is DVKVTQSSRYLVKRTGEKVFLECVQDMDHENMFWYRQDPGLGLRLIYFSYDVKMKEKGDIPEGYSVSREKKERFSLILESASTNQTSMYLCATRGARAPNQPQHFGDGTRLSIL.

This chain uses TRBV5-1 with TRBJ1-2, with D maybe TRBD1 (5 bases). V lost 0 bases, J lost 7 bases, and 16 bases lay in between. The CDR3 length is 15 residues. From germline, CDR1 is SGHRS and CDR2 YFSETQ. CDR3 region: CASSLDDRLRGGYTF. The CDR3 coding sequence is TGCGCCAGCAGCTTGGATGACAGACTGCGAGGTGGCTACACCTTC.

The chain carries TRBV11-3 and TRBJ1-5, with D unresolved. CDR3 size: 18 residues. Germline CDR1 is SGHNT and CDR2 is YENEEA. V lost 5 bases, J lost 2 bases, and 22 bases lay in between. DNA for the CDR3: TGTGCCAGCAGCCCCCGAGTGGGAGCAGGACGGGGCAATCAGCCCCAGCATTTT. Amino acids: CASSPRVGAGRGNQPQHF.

This sequence joins TRBV2 and TRBJ1-2; D is undetermined. Germline V gene lookup returns CDR1 SNHLY and CDR2 FYNNEI. With 2 bases removed from V and 8 bases from J, the gap between germline ends came to 12 bases. The CDR3 sequence is 13 residues long. This CDR3 is CASSERGRYGYTF. DNA of the CDR3: TGTGCCAGCAGTGAAAGAGGTAGATACGGCTACACCTTC.

The V call is TRBV6-1, the J call TRBJ1-4, with D uncertain. Trimming removed 1 base from V and 8 bases from J, with 8 bases in between. CDR3 size: 13 residues. Germline V gene lookup returns CDR1 MNHNS and CDR2 SASEGT. The CDR3 nucleotides read TGTGCCAGCAGTGAAGTTCCCGGGGAAAAACTGTTTTTT. Amino acids: CASSEVPGEKLFF.

This chain connects TRBV5-1 to TRBJ2-1; 7 bases are shared with TRBD2. The CDR3 length is 15 residues. Germline CDR1 and CDR2: SGHRS and YFSETQ. Trimming removed 0 bases from V and 5 bases from J; junction bases left unmatched: 5. The CDR3 loop is CASSLASGINNEQFF. The DNA of the CDR3 is TGCGCCAGCAGCTTGGCTAGCGGTATAAACAATGAGCAGTTCTTC.

The chain employs TRBV10-1 and TRBJ1-1, with D uncertain. V was pared by 3 bases and J by 5 bases, with 13 bases between. The CDR3 has 14 residues. CDR1 and CDR2 (germline): WNHNN, SYGVQD (reference sequence). The CDR3 region is CASSDQTSRTEAFF. The CDR3 DNA is TGCGCCAGCAGTGACCAGACATCCCGGACTGAAGCTTTCTTT.

The V call is TRBV28, the J call TRBJ2-7; perhaps TRBD1 as D (6 bases). The germline V gene has CDR1 MDHEN and CDR2 SYDVKM. This CDR3 comprises 15 residues. Between the trimmed V and J ends, which lost 4 bases and 9 bases, there was a span of 22 bases. The CDR3 region is CASSSGQISYEGQYF. In DNA form, the CDR3 reads TGTGCCAGCAGTTCCGGACAGATCTCCTACGAAGGGCAGTACTTC.

This clone has ten or more counts. V gene TRBV27 combines with J gene TRBJ1-6; D perhaps matches TRBD1 (5 bases). Germline CDR1 and CDR2: MNHEY and SMNVEV (reference sequence). V lost 0 bases and J lost 9, with 9 bases in between. CDR3 length equals 14 residues. Here the CDR3 DNA reads TGTGCCAGCAGTTTATCAGGGGAAGCTTCACCCCTCCACTTT. It translates to CASSLSGEASPLHF.

The CDR3 DNA follows: TGTGCCAGCAGTGCGACAGGGGAGAACATTCAGTACTTC. Amino acid sequence: CASSATGENIQYF. The V gene is TRBV2, the J gene TRBJ2-4; 8 bases align to TRBD1. This CDR3 is 13 amino acids long. The V gene end was trimmed by 4 bases and the J gene end by 7 bases; junction bases not matched to a gene: 3. Per the germline V gene, CDR1 is SNHLY and CDR2 is FYNNEI. Full variable domain (missing parts from reference TRBV2 and TRBJ2-4): EPEVTQTPSHQVTQMGQEVILRCVPISNHLYFYWYRQILGQKVEFLVSFYNNEISEKSEIFDDQFSVERPDGSNFTLKIRSTKLEDSAMYFCASSATGENIQYFGAGTRLSVL.

This sequence joins TRBV19 and TRBJ2-5; D is possibly TRBD2 (5 bases). CDR3 size: 13 residues. Deletions cut 6 bases from V and 5 bases from J, with 13 bases between. Germline CDR1 LNHDA, CDR2 SQIVND (reference sequence). As DNA, the CDR3 is TGTGCCAGTAGCGGAGCGGAGAGGGAGACCCAGTACTTC. Encoded protein: CASSGAERETQYF.

The chain uses TRBV11-3 and TRBJ2-1, with 9 bases aligning to TRBD2. J gave up 9 bases and V 2 bases, and 5 bases lay outside the gene matches. The length of the CDR3 is 14 residues. From germline, CDR1 is SGHNT and CDR2 YENEEA. The CDR3 loop reads CASSLLAGVSEQFF. CDR3 sequence (DNA): TGTGCCAGCAGCTTATTAGCGGGAGTGAGTGAGCAGTTCTTC.

This clone was seen only a few times. The rearrangement joins TRBV7-9 to TRBJ2-4; the match to TRBD1 covers 8 bases. J was trimmed by 5 bases and V by 5 bases; bases with no gene match: 5. Per the germline V gene, CDR1 is SEHNR and CDR2 is FQNEAQ (reference sequence). The CDR3 runs 14 residues. In DNA form, the CDR3 reads TGTGCCAGCAGCCCCGACAGGGGACAAAACATTCAGTACTTC. It codes for CASSPDRGQNIQYF.

This rearrangement joins TRBV5-1 to TRBJ2-5; D may be TRBD1 (6 bases). Germline V lookup: CDR1 SGHRS, CDR2 YFSETQ. Trimming stripped 4 bases from V and 1 base from J, with 11 bases between. This CDR3 is built from 14 residues. The CDR3 region is CASSLPDSQETQYF. The DNA for the CDR3 is TGCGCCAGCAGCCTCCCGGACAGCCAAGAGACCCAGTACTTC.